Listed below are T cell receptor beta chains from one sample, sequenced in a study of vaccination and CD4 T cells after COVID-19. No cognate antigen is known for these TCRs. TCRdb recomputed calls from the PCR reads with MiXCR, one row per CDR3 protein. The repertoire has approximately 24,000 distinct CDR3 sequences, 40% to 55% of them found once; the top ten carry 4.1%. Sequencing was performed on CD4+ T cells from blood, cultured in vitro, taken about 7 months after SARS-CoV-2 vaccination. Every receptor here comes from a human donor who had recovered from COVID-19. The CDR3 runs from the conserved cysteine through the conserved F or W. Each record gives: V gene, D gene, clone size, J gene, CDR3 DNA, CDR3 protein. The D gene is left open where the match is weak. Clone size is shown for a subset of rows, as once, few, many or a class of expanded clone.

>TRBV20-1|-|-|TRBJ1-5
TGCAGTGCTCGTCCGGGACAAGGCATCTGGGGCAATCAGCCCCAGCATTTT
CSARPGQGIWGNQPQHF
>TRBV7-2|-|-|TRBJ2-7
TGTGCCAGCAGCTTAGCGACAGGGAGGTACGAGCAGTACTTC
CASSLATGRYEQYF
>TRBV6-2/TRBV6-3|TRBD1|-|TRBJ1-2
TGTGCCAGCAGACAAGGGGGCAGGGGTCCTGGCTACACCTTC
CASRQGGRGPGYTF
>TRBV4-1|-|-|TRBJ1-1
TGCGCCAGCAGCCTATATCGAAACACTGAAGCTTTCTTT
CASSLYRNTEAFF
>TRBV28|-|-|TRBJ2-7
TGTGCCAGCACCTTTTCCGCAGGAGACGAGCAGTACTTC
CASTFSAGDEQYF
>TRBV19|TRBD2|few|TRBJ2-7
TGTGCCAGTAGTGAGGGACTAGCGGACCTCCACGAGCAGTACTTC
CASSEGLADLHEQYF
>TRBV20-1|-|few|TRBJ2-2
TGCAGTGCTAGCCCGCACAGCACCGGGGAGCTGTTTTTT
CSASPHSTGELFF
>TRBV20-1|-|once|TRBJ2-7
TGCAGTGCTAGCGGAGGGTTCCACGAGCAGTACTTC
CSASGGFHEQYF
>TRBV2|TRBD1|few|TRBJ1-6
TGTGCCAGCATCATACAGGGGGCCGGGAATTCACCCCTCCACTTT
CASIIQGAGNSPLHF
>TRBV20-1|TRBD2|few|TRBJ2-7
TGCAGTGCTAGAGTACTAGCGGGAGGGCCGACCTCCTACGAGCAGTACTTC
CSARVLAGGPTSYEQYF
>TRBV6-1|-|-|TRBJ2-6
TGTGCCAGCACCAGTCCACTGTCTGGGGCCAACGTCCTGACTTTC
CASTSPLSGANVLTF
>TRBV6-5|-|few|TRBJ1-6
TGTGCCAGCAGTTCCTACGACAGGAATAATTCACCCCTCCACTTT
CASSSYDRNNSPLHF
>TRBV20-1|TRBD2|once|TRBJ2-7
TGCAGTGCTAGAGGACTAGCGGGAGCCTACGAGCAGTACTTC
CSARGLAGAYEQYF
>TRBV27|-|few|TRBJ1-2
TGTGCCAGCAGCTCCCTGAACAGGTTCAATGGCTACACCTTC
CASSSLNRFNGYTF
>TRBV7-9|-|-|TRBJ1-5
TGTGCCAGCAGCCCGGGGGATCAGCCCCAGCATTTT
CASSPGDQPQHF
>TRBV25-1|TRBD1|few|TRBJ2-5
TGTGCCAGCAGAACAGGGGGTCTCGAGACCCAGTACTTC
CASRTGGLETQYF
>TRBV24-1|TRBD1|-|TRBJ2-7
TGTGCCACCAGTGACGCGACAGGGTTCTACGAGCAGTACTTC
CATSDATGFYEQYF
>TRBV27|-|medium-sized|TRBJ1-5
TGTGCCAGTGGACGGTACAATCAGCCCCAGCATTTT
CASGRYNQPQHF
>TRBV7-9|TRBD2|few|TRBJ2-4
TGTGCCAGCAGCTCGACTAGCGAGTTCGGCATTCAGTACTTC
CASSSTSEFGIQYF
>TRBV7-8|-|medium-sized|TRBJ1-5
TGTGCCAGCAGCTTATCGGGTCAGGTTGCTCAGCCCCAGCATTTT
CASSLSGQVAQPQHF
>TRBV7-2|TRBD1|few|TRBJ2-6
TGTGCCAGCAGCTATCAGGGGGCTGGGGCCAACGTCCTGACTTTC
CASSYQGAGANVLTF
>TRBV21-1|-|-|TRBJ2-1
TGTGCCAGCAGCAAAGGGTCCGGGACTAGCGGGATGAGTGAGCAGTTCTTC
CASSKGSGTSGMSEQFF
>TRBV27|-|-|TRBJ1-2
TGTGCCAGCAGTCCGACCATAACAGGAGGCTACACCTTC
CASSPTITGGYTF
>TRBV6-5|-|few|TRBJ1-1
TGTGCCAGCAGTTACCTATCCAGCAGTGAAGCTTTCTTT
CASSYLSSSEAFF
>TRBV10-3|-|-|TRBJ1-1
TGTGCCATCAGTTCCCGGACCCAGAGGGACACTGAAGCTTTCTTT
CAISSRTQRDTEAFF
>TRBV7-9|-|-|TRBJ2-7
TGTGCCAGCAGCTCCAGGGGGGCCTACTACGAGCAGTACTTC
CASSSRGAYYEQYF
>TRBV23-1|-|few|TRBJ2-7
TGCGCCAGCAGTCGGTTGGGGATGGACTACGAGCAGTACTTC
CASSRLGMDYEQYF
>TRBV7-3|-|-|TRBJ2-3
TGTGCCAGCAGCTTAAGAGGAAGACTTAGTACTAGCACAGATACGCAGTATTTT
CASSLRGRLSTSTDTQYF